These T cell receptor beta chains were read from a single sample in a study of Graves' ophthalmopathy and Graves' hyperthyroidism. TCRdb re-called the multiplex PCR reads with MiXCR, one entry per CDR3 protein. The data show over a million distinct CDR3 sequences, with around a third seen just once and 11% held by the top ten. Input material: peripheral blood or thyroid tissue (not recorded which). The receptor set was obtained from an adult man with Graves' hyperthyroidism. Each CDR3 is given with its conserved first and last residue. A D gene is named only where the DNA matches it firmly. A row's size may be missing; if present it is once, few, many or a size class.

V	J	D	size	DNA	CDR3
TRBV7-3	TRBJ2-7	TRBD1	.	TGTGCCAGCAGCCAAGGACAGGGGGCCAACGAGCAGTACTTC	CASSQGQGANEQYF
TRBV10-2	TRBJ2-5	TRBD2	.	TGCGCCAGCAGTGAGTCGTATCGGGCTAGCGGCCTTCTCGTAGAGACCCAGTACTTC	CASSESYRASGLLVETQYF
TRBV2	TRBJ1-2	.	many	TGTGCCAGCAGTGCTGACGACTATGGCTACACCTTC	CASSADDYGYTF
TRBV7-9	TRBJ1-5	.	few	TGTGCCAGCAGCTTAGGCAGCCAAGAGACCCAGCATTTT	CASSLGSQETQHF
TRBV5-6	TRBJ2-5	.	.	TGTGCCAGCAGCTCTTGGACGGCTACGAAAGAGACCCAGTACTTC	CASSSWTATKETQYF
TRBV4-2	TRBJ2-2	.	.	TGTGCCAGCAGCCTTATGGGCCAGGAGCGGGCCGACACCGGGGAGCTGTTTTTT	CASSLMGQERADTGELFF
TRBV5-6	TRBJ1-1	.	few	TGTGCCAGCAGCTTGTTTTATCGGGATGGCGATGAAGCTTTCTTT	CASSLFYRDGDEAFF
TRBV12-3/TRBV12-4	TRBJ1-2	.	.	TGTGCCAGCAGTTTATTAGGCAGGGGAGTCGGCTACACCTTC	CASSLLGRGVGYTF
TRBV5-5	TRBJ1-2	.	.	TGTGCCAGCAGCTGGGCCGCTCGGGGCCGAGACTATGGCTACACCTTC	CASSWAARGRDYGYTF
TRBV11-2	TRBJ2-5	.	many	TGTGCCAGCAGCTTAGGGGGGGTCCAGTACTTC	CASSLGGVQYF
TRBV15	TRBJ1-4	.	many	TGTGCCACCAGCAGTGCGAGGGTGGCAGTTAATGAAAAACTGTTTTTT	CATSSARVAVNEKLFF
TRBV5-1	TRBJ1-4	.	.	TGCGCCAGCAGCAAAGACAGGACAACTAATGAAAAACTGTTTTTT	CASSKDRTTNEKLFF
TRBV25-1	TRBJ2-5	.	.	TGTGCCAGCATTGGAGGGGCGTCCCAAGAGACCCAGTACTTC	CASIGGASQETQYF
TRBV19	TRBJ2-7	TRBD1	many	TGTGCCAGTAGCAGAGGGGGACAGGGCTACGAGCAGTACTTC	CASSRGGQGYEQYF
TRBV7-6	TRBJ2-6	TRBD1	.	TGTGCCAGCAGCAGCAGACAGGGGGCTGGGGCCAACGTCCTGACTTTC	CASSSRQGAGANVLTF
TRBV15	TRBJ1-2	.	.	TGTGCCACCAGCAGAGCCGGACAGCCTAACTATGGCTACACCTTC	CATSRAGQPNYGYTF